This note documents a single T cell receptor (beta chain) sequence. Its antigen is still unknown. Making TCR cDNA involved 5'RACE template switching, which added UMIs and a universal primer site. Each CDR3 protein gets one entry after TCRdb re-called the 5' RACE reads with MiXCR. The table shows hundreds of thousands of distinct CDR3 sequences, with over 9% occurring only once. The source of the sample is a study of T cells after yellow fever vaccination. Study-wide points: After the booster, 96% of CD4 and more than 75% of CD8 primary-response clones were re-detected. Weaker overall, the secondary response nonetheless peaked faster (day 5 versus 15). Highly abundant clonotypes carried over from the bulk population could end up in FACS-sorted repertoires as contaminants.

V shed 1 base and J 5 bases; nucleotides not matched to a gene: 10. Germline CDR1 DFQATT, CDR2 SNEGSKA (reference sequence). CDR3 length: 15 amino acids. The source material was PBMCs, sampled on the day of the yellow fever booster vaccination. This clonotype was sampled from a man aged 25-45 years who received the YFV17D yellow fever vaccine. The V call is TRBV20-1, the J call TRBJ2-5; 7 bases line up with TRBD1. The CDR3 is CSARGGTDSVETQYF. For the CDR3, the DNA is TGCAGTGCTAGAGGGGGGACAGATTCCGTGGAGACCCAGTACTTC.